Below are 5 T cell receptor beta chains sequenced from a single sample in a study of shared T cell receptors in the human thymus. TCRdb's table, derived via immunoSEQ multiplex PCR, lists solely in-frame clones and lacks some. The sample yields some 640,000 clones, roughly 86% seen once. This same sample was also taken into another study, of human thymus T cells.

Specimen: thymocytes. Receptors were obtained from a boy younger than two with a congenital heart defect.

The CDR3 sequence is CASSHGDRERGELFF. The CDR3 coding sequence is TGTGCCAGCAGCCATGGGGACAGAGAGCGCGGGGAGCTGTTTTTT. The chain is built from TRBV4-2 and TRBJ2-2, with 7 bases that match TRBD1. V gave up 3 bases and J gave up 7 bases; unmatched junction bases: 8. This CDR3 comprises 15 residues. Germline V gives CDR1 LGHNA, CDR2 YNFKEQ.

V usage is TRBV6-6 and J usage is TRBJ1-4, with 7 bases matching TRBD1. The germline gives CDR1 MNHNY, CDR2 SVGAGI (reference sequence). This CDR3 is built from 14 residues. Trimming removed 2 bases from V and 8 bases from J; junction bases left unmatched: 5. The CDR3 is CASSYPTGDEKLFF. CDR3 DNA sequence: TGTGCCAGCAGTTACCCCACAGGGGACGAAAAACTGTTTTTT.

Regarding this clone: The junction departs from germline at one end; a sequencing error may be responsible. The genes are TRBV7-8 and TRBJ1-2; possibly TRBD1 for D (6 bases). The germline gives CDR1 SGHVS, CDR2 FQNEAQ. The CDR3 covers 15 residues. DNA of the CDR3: TGTGCCAGCAGCCTAGCTGGGGGCGTAGGCTATGGCTACACCTTC. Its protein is CASSLAGGVGYGYTF.

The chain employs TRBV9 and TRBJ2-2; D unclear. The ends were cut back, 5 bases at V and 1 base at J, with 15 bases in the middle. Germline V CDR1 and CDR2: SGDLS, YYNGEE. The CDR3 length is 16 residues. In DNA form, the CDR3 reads TGTGCCAGCAGAGAAAATTGGCCCGAGAACACCGGGGAGCTGTTTTTT. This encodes CASRENWPENTGELFF.

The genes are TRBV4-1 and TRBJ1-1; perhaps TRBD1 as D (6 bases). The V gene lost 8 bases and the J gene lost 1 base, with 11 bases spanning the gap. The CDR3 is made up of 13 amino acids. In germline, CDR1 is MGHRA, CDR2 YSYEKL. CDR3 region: CASRGQWNTEAFF. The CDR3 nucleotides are TGCGCCAGCCGCGGACAGTGGAACACTGAAGCTTTCTTT.